This T cell receptor (beta chain) emerged from a study of cytomegalovirus exposure and HLA in healthy donors. Study outcomes and limitations: Segments of the TCR beta V type were, in most cases, productive about 87% or about 30% of the time in an earlier analysis. The classifier reportedly diagnosed cytomegalovirus status with high specificity and sensitivity. Overall, approximately 180 TCR beta chains were annotated as cytomegalovirus-associated.

Deletions cut 5 bases from V and 4 bases from J, with 15 bases between. Per the germline V gene, CDR1 is MNHNS and CDR2 is SASEGT. This CDR3 is 15 amino acids long. PCR involved 60 Vbeta and 13 Jbeta primers. How the authors handled the data: Some 10 million shared chains were among the 60 million to 80 million unique TCR beta chains that a later analysis counted. The protocol was immunoSEQ multiplex PCR, while the TCRdb copy is restricted to in-frame clones and leaves out a portion. V and J calls plus clone size are reproduced from that table; the DNA served to infer D and trimming. The data contain approximately 110,000 clones, less than 80% of them singletons. In this sample, this clone turned up once. The antigen remains undetermined.

The receptor was isolated from a man aged 50-60 years in good health and CMV-seronegative. Sequenced: PBMCs. The V gene is TRBV6-1, the J gene TRBJ2-1; possible D gene TRBD2, 7 bases. The CDR3 loop is CASSKAGAIYNEQFF. The DNA of the CDR3 is TGTGCCAGCAGTAAGGCGGGGGCCATTTACAATGAGCAGTTCTTC.